This T cell receptor beta chain was profiled in a study of control samples from healthy donors and cancer patients. The sample holds one count of this clone. The CDR3 covers 14 residues. Germline CDR1 ENHRY, CDR2 SYGVKD. Trimming removed 5 bases at V and 0 bases at J, with 10 bases between. Measured with immunoSEQ multiplex PCR; TCRdb has only the in-frame clones, and not every one. The sample gives some 130,000 clones, roughly 92% of which show up once; 4.5% to 7% is in the top ten. This chain joins TRBV10-3 and TRBJ1-2, with D perhaps matching TRBD1 (6 bases). The sequence came from a man between 18 and 35 years old in good health. The sequencing sample was made of blood. DNA for the CDR3: TGTGCCATCAGTCGACAGGAAGCTAACTATGGCTACACCTTC. Its translation is CAISRQEANYGYTF.